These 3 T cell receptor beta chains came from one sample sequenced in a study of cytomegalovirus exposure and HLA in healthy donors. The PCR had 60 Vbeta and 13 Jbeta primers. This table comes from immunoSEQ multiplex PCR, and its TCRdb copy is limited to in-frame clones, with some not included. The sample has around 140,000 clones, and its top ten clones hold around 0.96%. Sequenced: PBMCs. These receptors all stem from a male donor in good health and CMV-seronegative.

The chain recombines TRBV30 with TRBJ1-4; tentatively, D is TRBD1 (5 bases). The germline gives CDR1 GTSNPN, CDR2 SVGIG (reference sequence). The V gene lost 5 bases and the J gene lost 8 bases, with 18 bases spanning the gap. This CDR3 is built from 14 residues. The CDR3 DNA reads TGTGCCTGGGGGGGGGACCCCTTGGGGGAAAAACTGTTTTTT. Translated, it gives CAWGGDPLGEKLFF.

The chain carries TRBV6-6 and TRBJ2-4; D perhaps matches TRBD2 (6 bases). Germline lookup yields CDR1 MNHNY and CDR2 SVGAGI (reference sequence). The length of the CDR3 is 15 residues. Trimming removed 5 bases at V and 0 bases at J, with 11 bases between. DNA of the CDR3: TGTGCCAGCAGTCCGACGGGGGTAGCCAAAAACATTCAGTACTTC. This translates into CASSPTGVAKNIQYF.

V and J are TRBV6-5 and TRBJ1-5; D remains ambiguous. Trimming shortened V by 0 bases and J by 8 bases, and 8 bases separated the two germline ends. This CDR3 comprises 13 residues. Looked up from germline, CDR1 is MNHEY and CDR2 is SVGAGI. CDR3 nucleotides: TGTGCCAGCAGTTACTCGAGCGGGGAGCCCCAGCATTTT. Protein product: CASSYSSGEPQHF.